The text below deals with one T cell receptor beta chain. The antigen it binds to is not known. The record has no base qualities; no much larger clone is one base away. These data are taken from a study of memory CD4+ T cells and cytomegalovirus serostatus (dated by TCRdb to the late 2010s). Looking at the study overall: The 33 healthy Belgian adults in the cohort included 9 who were CMV seropositive and roughly 25 who were CMV seronegative. To replicate a published TCR-based CMV serostatus classifier, the researchers sequenced the CD4+ memory TCRbeta repertoires of a Belgian cohort whose cytomegalovirus serostatus was known.

Overall study outcomes, separate from this receptor: For predicting CMV serostatus, the median bootstrapped AUC was approximately 0.95 using the original framework and approximately 0.9 using a US-trained random forest. Only CD4+CD45RO+ memory cells were sequenced, unlike the original study, which covered naive and memory CD4+ and CD8+ populations. Among the roughly 160 previously reported CMV-associated TCRbeta sequences, some 70 showed up in the CD4+ memory repertoires, with each one found in between one and five individuals. On the Belgian cohort, the classifier based on the original framework reached a median bootstrapped AUC of 0.95, with a 95% CI of 0.76-1.00. Results were interpreted as suggesting that the CMV-associated TCR signature is largely present in the CD4+ memory repertoire.

V is pared back by 2 bases and J by 9 bases, with 16 bases lying between the germline termini. Reading the germline V gene (reference sequence) gives CDR1 MNHNY and CDR2 SVGAGI. Measured from the cysteine to the phenylalanine, the CDR3 is 14 residues long. This entry keeps only the CDR3 DNA: 42 bases, framed from base 1. A FACSAria II was used to sort memory CD4+ T cells, defined as single viable CD3+CD4+CD8-CD45RO+ cells. To determine CMV serostatus, a Roche Elecsys assay was used that detects serum IgG against CMV pp150, pp28, p38 and p52. Following thawing, total CD4+ T cells were enriched through positive selection using CD4 magnetic microbeads. The samples came from a different study that was designed specifically to examine the CD4+ T cell memory repertoire. Following standard operating procedures, peripheral blood mononuclear cells were isolated and cryopreserved, while serum was kept at -80 degrees C. The staining relied on CD3-PerCP (BW264/56), CD4-APC (RPA-T4), CD45RO-PE (UCHT1) and CD8-Pacific Orange (3B5) antibodies, and Sytox blue was used to exclude non-viable cells.

Genomic DNA was extracted from sorted cells with the Quick-DNA Microprep Kit. TCRbeta DNA was amplified with the immunoSEQ hsTCRbeta kit following the manufacturer's protocol. TCRbeta libraries were sequenced on an Illumina MiSeq instrument. Regarding the original processing steps: After out-of-frame sequences were removed, under 2.5 million distinct TCRbeta sequences remained, averaging about 66,813 per individual. Each individual was scored according to the count of 160 or so previously reported CMV-associated TCRbeta sequences and the total productive distinct TCRbeta count. A beta-binomial model was reimplemented in Python, and scikit-learn random forests with default parameters were trained on data from the US cohort. Classifier performance on the Belgian cohort was summarized as median AUC with percentile confidence intervals calculated over 10,000 bootstrap iterations. TCRdb limited this immuneACCESS table to in-frame rearrangements with V and J called. A share of clones is missing; checked studies link under half to unresolved V genes, and the rest is unexplained. The V and J calls and the clone size are those of that table, but D and trimming were determined from the DNA. In this sample the table shows 40,000 to 45,000 clones, over 65% of which occur a single time. In total, the top ten clones hold roughly 2% of the sample.

The receptor comes from an adult in good health and CMV-seronegative. Sequencing used memory CD4+ T cells from blood. Recombination joined TRBV6-6 with TRBJ2-5, with a weak D call of TRBD1 (5 bases match). Read as DNA, the sequence is TGTGCCAGCAGTTACCAGGGCCCCGAGGTGGCCCAGTACTTC. Translated, it gives CASSYQGPEVAQYF.